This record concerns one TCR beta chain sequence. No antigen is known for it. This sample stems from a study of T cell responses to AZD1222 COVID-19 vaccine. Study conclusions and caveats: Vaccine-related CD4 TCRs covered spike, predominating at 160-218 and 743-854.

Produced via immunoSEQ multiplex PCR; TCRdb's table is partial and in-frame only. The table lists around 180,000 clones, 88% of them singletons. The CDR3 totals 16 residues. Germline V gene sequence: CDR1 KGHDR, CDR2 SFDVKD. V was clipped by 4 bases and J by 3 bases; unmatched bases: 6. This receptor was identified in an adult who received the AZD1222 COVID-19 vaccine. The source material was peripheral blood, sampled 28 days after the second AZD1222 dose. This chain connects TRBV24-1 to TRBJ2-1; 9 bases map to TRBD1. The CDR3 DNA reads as TGTGCCACCAGTGACAATCCGGGACAGGGCTACAATGAGCAGTTCTTC. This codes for CATSDNPGQGYNEQFF.